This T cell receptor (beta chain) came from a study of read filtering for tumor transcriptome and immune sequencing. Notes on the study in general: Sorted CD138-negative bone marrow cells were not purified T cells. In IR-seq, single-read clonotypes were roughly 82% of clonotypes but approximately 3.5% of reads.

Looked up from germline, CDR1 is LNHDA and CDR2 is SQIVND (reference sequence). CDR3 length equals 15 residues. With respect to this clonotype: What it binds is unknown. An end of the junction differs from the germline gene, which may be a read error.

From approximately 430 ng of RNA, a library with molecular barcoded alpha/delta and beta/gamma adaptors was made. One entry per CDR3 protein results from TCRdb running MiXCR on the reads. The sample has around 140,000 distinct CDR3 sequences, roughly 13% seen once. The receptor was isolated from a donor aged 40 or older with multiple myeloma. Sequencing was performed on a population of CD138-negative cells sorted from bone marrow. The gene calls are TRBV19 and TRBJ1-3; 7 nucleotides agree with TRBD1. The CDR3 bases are TGTGCCAGTAGTATACAGGGGGGATCTGGAGACACCATATATTTT. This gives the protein CASSIQGGSGDTIYF.